Below, 3 T cell receptor beta chains from the same sample are listed, as sequenced in a study of human T cells and chemical hapten exposure (dated by TCRdb to the early 2020s). The library was prepared using RACE. Sequencing relied on a NextSeq 500. The public sequencing data were trimmed at Q25 with fastp and processed into clonotypes with MiXCR by TCRdb, which kept only in-frame beta chains. Every entry covers one CDR3 protein and lists the most common genes and DNA from its rows. The sample includes 100,000 to 150,000 distinct CDR3 sequences, with about 14% observed a single time. Clones ranked in the top ten supply 2.8% of the sample. The time point label here, explained by the study, means: pre-sensitization, week 0. According to the study, the label for this sample's treatment or condition signals: therapeutic diphenylcyclopropenone sensitization with weekly scalp DPC. The sequencing here drew on whole blood, taken in connection with sensitization to the hapten diphenylcyclopropenone (DPC). These receptors came from a woman aged 18 to 35 with alopecia areata. Some clones in this sample may be carry-over from other donors' samples.

The table lists this clonotype with many counts. This chain joins TRBV7-9 and TRBJ1-1; 7 nucleotides match TRBD1. CDR3 length: 16 residues. Losses at the gene ends were 1 base for V and 1 base for J; bases not matched to a gene: 6. Looked up from germline, CDR1 is SEHNR and CDR2 is FQNEAQ (reference sequence). The CDR3 protein is CASSLGQGPANTEAFF. The CDR3 nucleotides are TGTGCCAGCAGCTTAGGACAGGGTCCCGCGAACACTGAAGCTTTCTTT.

Sample share makes this clonotype medium-sized (0.01 to 0.1%). The rearrangement joins TRBV6-4 to TRBJ2-1; TRBD1 agrees at 11 bases. The germline gives CDR1 MRHNA, CDR2 SNTAGT. V trimming: 4 bases; J trimming: 4 bases; junction bases outside the gene matches: 6. This CDR3 is built from 16 residues. The CDR3 DNA sequence: TGTGCCAGCAGTGTCTCCGGGACAGGGGGGTACAATGAGCAGTTCTTC. Its protein is CASSVSGTGGYNEQFF.

The rearrangement uses TRBV7-9 and TRBJ2-5, with 9 bases aligning to TRBD2. The CDR3 is 14 residues long. V shed 5 bases and J 3 bases; nucleotides not matched to a gene: 4. Looked up from germline, CDR1 is SEHNR and CDR2 is FQNEAQ (reference sequence). In DNA, the CDR3 is TGTGCCAGCAGCGACCGACTAGCGGAAGAGACCCAGTACTTC. As protein: CASSDRLAEETQYF.